This T cell receptor (beta chain) originates from a study of identical twins (dated by TCRdb to the mid-2010s). With respect to the entire study: TCR alpha and beta repertoires from monozygotic twins, unrelated adults of various ages and cord blood were deep-sequenced to test whether fetal clonotypes persist. To rule out contamination, the twin experiments were replicated at different times with different library preparation protocols.

Every donor in the study was a healthy Caucasian. The twin cohort consisted of three pairs of female monozygotic twins, all aged about 18 to 30 years. Peripheral blood mononuclear cells were used as the source from which RNA for TCR libraries was isolated. This clonotype turned up a few times. Its antigen is currently not known. Qualities for individual bases were not recorded, and no much larger clone is one base off. Library generation was performed with 5' RACE. Sequencing relied on an Illumina HiSeq 2000. A universal primer binding site was added through template switching, and the final cDNA carried a unique molecular identifier so that TCR cDNA molecules could be counted accurately. First-strand cDNA for TCR alpha and beta chains was synthesized from specific primers in the conserved constant-segment region. Each cDNA library was double barcoded, with a SMART-Mk sample barcode plus Illumina barcodes, to control for contamination. TruSeq adapter sequences along with Illumina sample barcodes were introduced in two successive PCR steps. TCR alpha and beta cDNA libraries were sequenced on the Illumina HiSeq platform with custom primers. The authors' pipeline ran thus. MiGEC was used to process raw reads and extract unique molecular identifiers, and MiXCR was used to find CDR3 positions. Recombination models were inferred per individual with the repgenHMM and IGoR tools using an EM algorithm. The tcR package in R was used for shared clonotype analysis, with sharing normalized by the product of cloneset sizes. Out-of-frame nonproductive sequences were analyzed to study raw recombination free of thymic and clonal selection effects. TCRdb itself trimmed the public reads at Q25 with fastp, ran MiXCR and retained productive beta chains. CDR3 protein sequences are deduplicated, and each keeps its most common genes and DNA. TCRdb, not the authors, supplied the V and J calls. The sample has a few hundred thousand distinct CDR3 sequences on record, 9% to 10% of them singletons. The ten most abundant clones make up approximately 3% of the sample.

Results and caveats for the whole study, not just this receptor: Fewer insertions were carried by abundant cord blood beta clonotypes, a similar but weaker trend appeared in young adult naive repertoires, and no such trend appeared in memory repertoires. The excess sharing between twins in beta out-of-frame sequences was weaker because fewer shared sequences reduced the signal-to-noise ratio. Compared with coincidental sharing between unrelated individuals, an excess of low generation-probability sequences was observed among out-of-frame TCR alpha sequences shared between twins. Because the same donors could not be followed over many years, the conclusions depended on cross-sectional statistical analysis. In monozygotic twins, out-of-frame TCR alpha sharing was systematically underestimated by recombination models, although the models agreed with sharing between unrelated individuals. Zero-insertion analyses could be partly confounded by invariant T cells such as MAIT and iNKT, though diverse VJ usage argued against such confounding for most clonotypes.

Taken from cysteine to phenylalanine, the CDR3 has 13 residues. Solely the CDR3 DNA is kept, with 39 bases framed from the first base. Cut back by 5 bases and 7 bases, the V and J ends lie 13 bases apart. The germline V gene provides CDR1 SGHRS and CDR2 YFSETQ. A further study also used this sample, focusing on yellow fever vaccine responses in identical twins. Reported in the second study: The T cell response to vaccination in identical twins was reported by the authors to appear partly convergent and partly personalized. Focusing on identical twins, the study followed the T cell clones that responded to the vaccine, and did so with precision.

The sequencing sample was made of PBMCs. The receptor was derived from a young woman in good health. The chain was built from TRBV5-1 and TRBJ2-1; the D gene is possibly TRBD2, with 7 bases matching. The CDR3: CASSPRGANEQFF. The nucleotide sequence is given as TGCGCCAGCAGTCCCCGGGGGGCGAATGAGCAGTTCTTC.